These T cell receptor beta chains were read from a single sample in a study of Graves' ophthalmopathy and Graves' hyperthyroidism. TCRdb analysed the multiplex PCR reads with MiXCR anew, one entry per CDR3 protein. This table holds 150,000 to 200,000 distinct CDR3 sequences, 39% found once. Sequencing was carried out using peripheral blood. These receptors all stem from a man younger than 40 with Graves' ophthalmopathy. Both conserved end residues are part of each CDR3. D genes are given only for firm matches. Size is stated for part of the rows, as once, few or many counts, or as a class when the clone is expanded.

J gene,clone size,D gene,V gene,CDR3 length,CDR3 protein,CDR3 DNA
TRBJ2-5,many,TRBD2,TRBV28,17,CAIQRPLAGGIQETQYF,TGTGCCATTCAACGACCCTTAGCGGGAGGCATCCAAGAGACCCAGTACTTC
TRBJ1-2,-,-,TRBV6-5,11,CASSYLYGYTF,TGTGCCAGCAGTTATCTTTATGGCTACACCTTC
TRBJ1-1,many,-,TRBV6-2/TRBV6-3,14,CASRPQGSRAEAFF,TGTGCCAGCAGACCACAGGGCTCTCGGGCTGAAGCTTTCTTT
TRBJ2-2,once,TRBD1,TRBV19,15,CASSQGARGAGELFF,TGTGCCAGTAGCCAGGGGGCTAGGGGCGCCGGGGAGCTGTTTTTT
TRBJ2-5,many,-,TRBV12-3/TRBV12-4,14,CASSFRRNQETQYF,TGTGCCAGCAGTTTTAGGCGGAACCAAGAGACCCAGTACTTC
TRBJ1-1,many,-,TRBV28,12,CASSLVNTEAFF,TGTGCCAGCAGTCTCGTTAACACTGAAGCTTTCTTT
TRBJ1-2,-,-,TRBV10-3,14,CAISESAQTFGYTF,TGTGCCATCAGTGAGTCGGCGCAGACCTTTGGCTACACCTTC
TRBJ2-7,-,-,TRBV6-2/TRBV6-3,14,CASSYVGGPYEQYF,TGTGCCAGCAGTTACGTGGGAGGACCCTACGAGCAGTACTTC
TRBJ2-4,-,-,TRBV11-2,14,CASSLASGLNIQYF,TGTGCCAGCAGCTTAGCCAGCGGATTAAACATTCAGTACTTC
TRBJ2-5,many,-,TRBV20-1,12,CSARAQQETQYF,TGCAGTGCTAGAGCCCAACAAGAGACCCAGTACTTC
TRBJ2-5,once,-,TRBV15,13,CATSRAPGETQYF,TGTGCCACCAGCAGAGCCCCCGGAGAGACCCAGTACTTC
TRBJ1-3,-,-,TRBV28,12,CASRKSQRVSDF,TGTGCCAGCAGGAAATCGCAGAGGGTTTCCGATTTT
TRBJ1-1,-,-,TRBV6-1,13,CASRSIQITEAFF,TGTGCCAGCCGCTCGATTCAGATCACTGAAGCTTTCTTT
TRBJ2-7,-,-,TRBV11-2,14,CASSLLSRPYEQYF,TGTGCCAGCAGCTTACTCAGTCGCCCTTACGAGCAGTACTTC
TRBJ2-7,-,TRBD1,TRBV28,15,CASSQAGTGTYEQYF,TGCGCCAGCAGCCAAGCCGGGACAGGAACCTACGAGCAGTACTTC
TRBJ2-5,-,TRBD2,TRBV20-1,15,CSARSAGGTQETQYF,TGCAGTGCTAGATCGGCGGGAGGCACCCAAGAGACCCAGTACTTC
TRBJ2-7,many,-,TRBV6-1,13,CASSEATRGEQYF,TGTGCCAGCAGTGAAGCGACCAGGGGCGAGCAGTACTTC
TRBJ1-2,many,-,TRBV11-3,13,CASSLDGRYGYTF,TGTGCCAGCAGCCTGGACGGTCGGTATGGCTACACCTTC
TRBJ2-5,-,TRBD2,TRBV7-2,14,CASSPWGGDVTQYF,TGTGCCAGCAGCCCCTGGGGGGGTGATGTGACCCAGTACTTC
TRBJ2-7,many,TRBD1,TRBV7-9,15,CASSLSDRDIDEQYF,TGTGCCAGCAGCTTATCGGACAGGGATATCGACGAGCAGTACTTC
TRBJ1-1,many,-,TRBV12-3/TRBV12-4,14,CASSPRVKGTEAFF,TGTGCCAGCAGTCCGCGAGTGAAGGGAACTGAAGCTTTCTTT
TRBJ2-2,-,-,TRBV6-1,14,CASSPRDLTGELFF,TGTGCCAGCAGCCCCCGGGATCTCACCGGGGAGCTGTTTTTT
TRBJ2-2,many,-,TRBV29-1,12,CSVSGYTGELFF,TGCAGCGTGTCGGGCTACACCGGGGAGCTGTTTTTT
TRBJ2-5,-,-,TRBV6-5,14,CASSWDGTRETQYF,TGTGCCAGCAGTTGGGACGGCACCAGGGAGACCCAGTACTTC
TRBJ2-6,many,-,TRBV6-2/TRBV6-3,14,CASSYSSGANVLTF,TGTGCCAGCAGTTACAGCTCTGGGGCCAACGTCCTGACTTTC
TRBJ2-6,many,-,TRBV11-1,13,CASSPPGANVLTF,TGTGCCAGCAGCCCGCCGGGGGCCAACGTCCTGACTTTC
TRBJ1-5,many,-,TRBV6-2/TRBV6-3,16,CASSYSRGASNQPQHF,TGTGCCAGCAGTTACTCGAGGGGGGCGAGCAATCAGCCCCAGCATTTT
TRBJ2-3,-,-,TRBV6-1,11,CASRQRGTQYF,TGTGCCAGCAGGCAAAGGGGCACGCAGTATTTT
TRBJ2-5,many,-,TRBV5-5,13,CASSQGRQETQYF,TGTGCCAGCAGCCAAGGACGGCAAGAGACCCAGTACTTC
TRBJ2-7,-,TRBD1,TRBV6-1,15,CASSGTGTGGPEQYF,TGTGCCAGCAGCGGGACCGGGACAGGCGGACCCGAGCAGTACTTC
TRBJ2-5,many,TRBD2,TRBV5-5,16,CASSSGTSGSGETQYF,TGTGCCAGCAGCTCCGGGACTAGCGGGAGTGGGGAGACCCAGTACTTC
TRBJ1-1,-,-,TRBV28,12,CASNEGITEAFF,TGTGCCAGCAATGAGGGAATCACTGAAGCTTTCTTT
TRBJ2-6,many,-,TRBV6-1,16,CASSEDRESGANVLTF,TGTGCCAGCAGTGAAGATCGGGAGTCTGGGGCCAACGTCCTGACTTTC
TRBJ2-7,-,TRBD1,TRBV15,16,CATSYHGTGYSYEQYF,TGTGCCACCAGCTACCACGGGACAGGGTACTCGTACGAGCAGTACTTC
TRBJ2-7,-,TRBD2,TRBV28,15,CASSVAGKGVYEQYF,TGTGCCAGCAGTGTAGCGGGAAAGGGTGTGTACGAGCAGTACTTC
TRBJ2-5,many,-,TRBV7-2,16,CASSLVALGRRETQYF,TGTGCCAGCAGCTTAGTAGCGCTGGGGCGACGGGAGACCCAGTACTTC
TRBJ2-7,many,TRBD1,TRBV15,16,CATSRASGTGWYEQYF,TGTGCCACCAGCAGAGCCTCCGGGACAGGGTGGTACGAGCAGTACTTC
TRBJ1-1,-,-,TRBV2,15,CASSEAGTLTIEAFF,TGTGCCAGCAGTGAAGCCGGGACACTGACCATTGAAGCTTTCTTT
TRBJ1-1,many,-,TRBV4-3,12,CASSQGQAEAFF,TGCGCCAGCAGCCAAGGACAGGCCGAAGCTTTCTTT
TRBJ1-5,many,TRBD1,TRBV30,15,CAWNLGTGGNQPQHF,TGTGCCTGGAACTTAGGGACAGGGGGGAATCAGCCCCAGCATTTT
TRBJ1-5,many,TRBD1,TRBV24-1,16,CATSDSRGRSHQPQHF,TGTGCCACCAGTGACTCAAGGGGGCGCTCCCATCAGCCCCAGCATTTT
TRBJ2-7,-,-,TRBV6-2/TRBV6-3,13,CASIGTQLSEQYF,TGTGCCAGCATAGGGACACAACTTTCGGAGCAGTACTTC
TRBJ1-2,-,TRBD1,TRBV6-1,17,CASPEGAGQGAIYGYTF,TGTGCCAGCCCTGAAGGCGCTGGACAGGGGGCAATCTATGGCTACACCTTC
TRBJ2-5,many,-,TRBV12-3/TRBV12-4,15,CASSLNQEFQETQYF,TGTGCCAGCAGCCTAAACCAAGAGTTTCAAGAGACCCAGTACTTC
TRBJ2-2,-,-,TRBV6-2/TRBV6-3,17,CASSYPTARAVTGELFF,TGTGCCAGCAGTTACCCAACTGCGAGGGCGGTCACCGGGGAGCTGTTTTTT
TRBJ2-4,many,TRBD2,TRBV6-5,17,CASSYSTSGRALDIQYF,TGTGCCAGCAGTTACTCAACTAGCGGGAGGGCCTTGGACATTCAGTACTTC
TRBJ2-7,-,TRBD2,TRBV6-2/TRBV6-3,19,CASSYSGGRTSWGPHEQYF,TGTGCCAGCAGTTACTCGGGAGGCAGGACTAGCTGGGGGCCCCACGAGCAGTACTTC
TRBJ2-2,once,TRBD2,TRBV2,19,CASSTTHYTGLAGPGELFF,TGTGCCAGCAGTACTACCCATTATACGGGACTAGCTGGACCCGGGGAGCTGTTTTTT
TRBJ1-5,-,TRBD1,TRBV24-1,19,CATSDPRDRVDGARQPQHF,TGTGCCACCAGTGACCCCCGGGACAGGGTAGACGGGGCTAGGCAGCCCCAGCATTTT
TRBJ1-1,-,-,TRBV25-1,14,CASTPSGRNTEAFF,TGTGCCAGCACCCCCTCGGGGAGGAACACTGAAGCTTTCTTT
TRBJ2-5,few,TRBD1,TRBV7-2,13,CASSWTGRETQYF,TGTGCCAGCAGCTGGACAGGGCGGGAGACCCAGTACTTC
TRBJ2-5,many,TRBD2,TRBV27,14,CASSTRGGQETQYF,TGTGCCAGCAGTACCCGCGGGGGGCAAGAGACCCAGTACTTC
TRBJ2-5,many,-,TRBV7-2,14,CASSLKIARETQYF,TGTGCCAGCAGCTTAAAGATTGCCCGGGAGACCCAGTACTTC
TRBJ2-7,many,-,TRBV28,14,CASSLMGHPYEQYF,TGTGCCAGCAGTTTAATGGGCCACCCCTACGAGCAGTACTTC
TRBJ2-1,many,-,TRBV6-1,13,CASNEADYNEQFF,TGTGCCAGCAACGAGGCAGATTACAATGAGCAGTTCTTC
TRBJ1-1,many,-,TRBV30,11,CAWGFNTEAFF,TGTGCCTGGGGGTTTAACACTGAAGCTTTCTTT
TRBJ2-2,many,-,TRBV12-3/TRBV12-4,14,CASSPLDTSGELFF,TGTGCCAGCAGTCCACTAGACACGTCCGGGGAGCTGTTTTTT